This entry describes one T cell receptor (beta chain). Its antigen is currently unknown. Focal radiation was given together with CTLA-4 blockade (ipilimumab) to patients with chemo-refractory metastatic non-small-cell lung cancer. TCRdb keeps only in-frame clones here, not all; method: immunoSEQ multiplex PCR. The sample consists of tens of thousands of clones, around 86% of them appearing once. With 5 bases removed from V and 1 base from J, the gap between germline ends came to 8 bases. Germline-derived CDR1 and CDR2 are ENHRY and SYGVKD. The CDR3 is made up of 13 amino acids. The data derive from a study of radiotherapy plus CTLA-4 blockade in lung cancer. Study context: Disease control was present in 30% to 40% of patients, and objective responses in more than 15%. Findings and caveats of the study: Response, reportedly, was best predicted by interferon-beta along with early blood T cell clone dynamics.

The chain is built from TRBV10-3 and TRBJ2-5; D may be TRBD2 (6 bases). This material consisted of peripheral blood, taken from a patient treated with radiotherapy plus ipilimumab. The sequence was collected from a human donor with non-small cell lung cancer that progressed on radiotherapy plus ipilimumab. The chain's CDR3 is CAISNSGQETQYF. For the CDR3, the DNA is TGTGCCATCAGTAATAGCGGCCAAGAGACCCAGTACTTC.